This entry describes one T cell receptor beta chain. The antigen remains undetermined. The data were obtained in a study of T cells in tuberculosis. Study overall: CD1B tetramers identified T cells specific for mycobacterial lipid GMM.

Unsorted cryopreserved PBMC were sequenced, averaging around 100,000 T cells per clinical donor. General study findings and limits: Selection depended on which cryopreserved specimens were available. Active tuberculosis TCR-alpha repertoires lay closer to GMM-specific TCRs than IGRA-negative controls, suggesting clonal expansion.

Here immunoSEQ multiplex PCR was the method, and the copy in TCRdb shows in-frame clones only, minus some. Here the sample spans fewer than 40,000 clones, roughly 94% being singletons. The germline V and J ends were trimmed by 3 bases and 2 bases, with 13 bases remaining between them. Germline CDR1 is SGHTA and CDR2 is FQGNSA. The CDR3 consists of 15 residues. Source material: PBMCs. This TCR was recovered from a donor aged 10-29 years with latent tuberculosis or without tuberculosis infection. The V call is TRBV7-2, the J call TRBJ1-2; TRBD1 is a possible D gene (6 bases). The CDR3 DNA reads as TGTGCCAGCAGCTTGACAGGTGAAGACAACTATGGCTACACCTTC. It encodes CASSLTGEDNYGYTF.